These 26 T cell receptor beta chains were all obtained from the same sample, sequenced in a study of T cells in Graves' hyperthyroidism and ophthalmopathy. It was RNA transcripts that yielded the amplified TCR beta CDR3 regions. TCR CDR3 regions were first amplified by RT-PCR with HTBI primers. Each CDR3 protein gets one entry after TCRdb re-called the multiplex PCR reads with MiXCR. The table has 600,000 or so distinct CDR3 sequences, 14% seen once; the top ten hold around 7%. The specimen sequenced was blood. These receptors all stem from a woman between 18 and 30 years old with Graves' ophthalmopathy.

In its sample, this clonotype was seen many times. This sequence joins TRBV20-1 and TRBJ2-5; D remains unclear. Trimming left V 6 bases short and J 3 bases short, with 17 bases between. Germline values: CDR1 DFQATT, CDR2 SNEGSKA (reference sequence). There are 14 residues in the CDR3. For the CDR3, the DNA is TGCAGTGCGTCTCTATTAGGTACTAAAGAGACCCAGTACTTC. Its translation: CSASLLGTKETQYF.

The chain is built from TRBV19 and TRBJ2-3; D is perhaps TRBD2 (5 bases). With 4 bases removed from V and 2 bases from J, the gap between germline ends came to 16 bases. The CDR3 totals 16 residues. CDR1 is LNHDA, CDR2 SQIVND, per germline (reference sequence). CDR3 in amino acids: CASSNAGDPVTDTQYF. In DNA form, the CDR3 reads TGTGCCAGTAGTAACGCGGGCGACCCAGTCACAGATACGCAGTATTTT.

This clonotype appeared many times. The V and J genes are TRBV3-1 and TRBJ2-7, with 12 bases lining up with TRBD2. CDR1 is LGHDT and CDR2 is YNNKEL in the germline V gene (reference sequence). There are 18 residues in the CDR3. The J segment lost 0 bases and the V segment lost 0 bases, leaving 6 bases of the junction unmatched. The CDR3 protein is CASSQEAGTSGYSYEQYF. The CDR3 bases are TGTGCCAGCAGCCAAGAAGCCGGGACTAGCGGGTACTCCTACGAGCAGTACTTC.

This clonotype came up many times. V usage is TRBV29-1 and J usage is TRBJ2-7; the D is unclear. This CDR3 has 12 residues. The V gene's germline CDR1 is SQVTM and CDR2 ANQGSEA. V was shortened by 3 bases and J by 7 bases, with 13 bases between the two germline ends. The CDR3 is CSVDGVLGEQYF. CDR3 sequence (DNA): TGCAGCGTTGATGGGGTTCTCGGGGAGCAGTACTTC.

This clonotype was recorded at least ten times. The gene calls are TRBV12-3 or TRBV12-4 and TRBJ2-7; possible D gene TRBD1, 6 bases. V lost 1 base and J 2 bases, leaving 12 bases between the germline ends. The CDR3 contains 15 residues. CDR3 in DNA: TGTGCCAGCAGTTTAGGGACAGTGCAAACCTACGAGCAGTACTTC. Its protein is CASSLGTVQTYEQYF.

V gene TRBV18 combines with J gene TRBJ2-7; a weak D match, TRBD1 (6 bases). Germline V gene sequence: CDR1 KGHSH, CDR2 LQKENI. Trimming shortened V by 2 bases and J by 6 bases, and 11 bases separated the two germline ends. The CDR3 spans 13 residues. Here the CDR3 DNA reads TGTGCCAGCTCACCAGGGGGCTTTTGCGAGCAGTACTTC. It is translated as CASSPGGFCEQYF.

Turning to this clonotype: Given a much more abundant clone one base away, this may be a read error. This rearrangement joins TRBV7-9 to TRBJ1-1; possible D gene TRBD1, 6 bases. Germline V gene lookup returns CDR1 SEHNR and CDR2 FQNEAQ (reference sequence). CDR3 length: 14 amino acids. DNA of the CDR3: TGTGCCAGCAGCTTAGCACAGGGTGACACTGAAGCTTCCTTT. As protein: CASSLAQGDTEASF.

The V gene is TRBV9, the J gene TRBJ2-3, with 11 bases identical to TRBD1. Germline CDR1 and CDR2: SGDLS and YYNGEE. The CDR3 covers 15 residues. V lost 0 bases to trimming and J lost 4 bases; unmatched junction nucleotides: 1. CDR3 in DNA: TGTGCCAGCAGCGTAGAGGGACAGGGGGCAGATACGCAGTATTTT. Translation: CASSVEGQGADTQYF.

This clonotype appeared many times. DNA for the CDR3: TGTGCCACCAGTGGCGGCTGGACAGGGGAGGACTATGGCTACACCTTC. Translating it yields CATSGGWTGEDYGYTF. The chain is built from TRBV24-1 and TRBJ1-2; 9 nucleotides line up with TRBD1. V lost 5 bases, J lost 3 bases, and 9 bases stayed unmatched. Germline V CDR1 and CDR2: KGHDR, SFDVKD. This CDR3 is 16 amino acids long.

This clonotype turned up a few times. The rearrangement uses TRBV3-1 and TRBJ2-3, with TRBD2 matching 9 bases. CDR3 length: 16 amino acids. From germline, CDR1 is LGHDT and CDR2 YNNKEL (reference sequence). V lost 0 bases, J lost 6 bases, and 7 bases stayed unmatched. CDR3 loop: CASSQDLAGHGDTQYF. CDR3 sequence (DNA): TGTGCCAGCAGCCAAGACCTAGCGGGACACGGGGATACGCAGTATTTT.

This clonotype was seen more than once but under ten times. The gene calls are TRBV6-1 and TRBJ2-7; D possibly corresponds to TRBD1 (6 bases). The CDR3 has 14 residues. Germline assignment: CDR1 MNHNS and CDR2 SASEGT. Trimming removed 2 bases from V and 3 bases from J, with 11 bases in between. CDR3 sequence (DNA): TGTGCCAGCAGTGAACTGGACAGAGTCTACGAGCAGTACTTC. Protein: CASSELDRVYEQYF.

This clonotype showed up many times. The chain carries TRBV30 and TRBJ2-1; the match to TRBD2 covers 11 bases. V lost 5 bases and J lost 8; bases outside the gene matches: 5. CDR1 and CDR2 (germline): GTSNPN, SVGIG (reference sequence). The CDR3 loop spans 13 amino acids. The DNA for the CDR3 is TGTGCCTGGCAGACTAGCGGGATTGATGAGCAGTTCTTC. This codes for CAWQTSGIDEQFF.

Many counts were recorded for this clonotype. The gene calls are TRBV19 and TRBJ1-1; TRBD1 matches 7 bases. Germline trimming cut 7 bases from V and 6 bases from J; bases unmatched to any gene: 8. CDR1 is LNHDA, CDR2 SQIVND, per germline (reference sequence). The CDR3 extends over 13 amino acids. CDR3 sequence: CASNRGNVPEAFF. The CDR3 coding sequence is TGTGCCAGTAACAGGGGTAATGTCCCTGAAGCTTTCTTT. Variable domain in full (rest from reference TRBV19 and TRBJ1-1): DGGITQSPKYLFRKEGQNVTLSCEQNLNHDAMYWYRQDPGQGLRLIYYSQIVNDFQKGDIAEGYSVSREKKESFPLTVTSAQKNPTAFYLCASNRGNVPEAFFGQGTRLTVV.

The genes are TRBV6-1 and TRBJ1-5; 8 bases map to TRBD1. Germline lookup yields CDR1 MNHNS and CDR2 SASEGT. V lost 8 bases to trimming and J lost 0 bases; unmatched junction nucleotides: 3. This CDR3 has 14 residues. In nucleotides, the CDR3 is TGTGCCAGCGGGACAGGATATAGCAATCAGCCCCAGCATTTT. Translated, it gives CASGTGYSNQPQHF.

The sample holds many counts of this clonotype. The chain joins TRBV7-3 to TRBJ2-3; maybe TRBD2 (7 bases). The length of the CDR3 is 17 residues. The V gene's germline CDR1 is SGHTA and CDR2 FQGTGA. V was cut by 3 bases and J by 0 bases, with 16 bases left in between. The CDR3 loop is CASSLVGGTYSTDTQYF. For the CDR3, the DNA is TGTGCCAGCAGCTTGGTGGGAGGGACATACAGCACAGATACGCAGTATTTT.

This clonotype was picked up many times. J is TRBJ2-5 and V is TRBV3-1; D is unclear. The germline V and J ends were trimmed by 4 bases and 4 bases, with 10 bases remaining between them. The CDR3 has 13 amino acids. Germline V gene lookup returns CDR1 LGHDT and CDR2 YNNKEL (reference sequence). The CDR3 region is CASSRPAGETQYF. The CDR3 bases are TGTGCCAGCAGCCGCCCAGCAGGAGAGACCCAGTACTTC.

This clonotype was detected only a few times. The DNA of the CDR3 is TGTGCCAGCAGCTTAGGTCGGGAGTCCGGGGAGCTGTTTTTT. Translated: CASSLGRESGELFF. This chain connects TRBV7-2 to TRBJ2-2; D possibly corresponds to TRBD2 (6 bases). With 1 base removed from V and 6 bases from J, the gap between germline ends came to 9 bases. The CDR3 covers 14 residues. Germline V gene sequence: CDR1 SGHTA, CDR2 FQGNSA.

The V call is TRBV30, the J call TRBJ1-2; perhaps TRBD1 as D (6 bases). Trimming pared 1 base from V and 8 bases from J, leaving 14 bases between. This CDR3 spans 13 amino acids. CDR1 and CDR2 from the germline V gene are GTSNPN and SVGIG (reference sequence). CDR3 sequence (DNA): TGTGCCTGGAGTGGGTGGGGGGCGCGCGGCTACACCTTC. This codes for CAWSGWGARGYTF.

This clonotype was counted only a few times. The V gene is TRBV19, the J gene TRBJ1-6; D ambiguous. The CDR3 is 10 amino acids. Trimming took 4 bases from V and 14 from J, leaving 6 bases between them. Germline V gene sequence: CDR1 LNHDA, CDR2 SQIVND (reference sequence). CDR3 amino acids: CASSTHALHF. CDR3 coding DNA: TGTGCCAGTAGTACCCATGCCCTCCACTTT. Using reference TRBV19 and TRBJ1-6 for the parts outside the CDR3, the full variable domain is DGGITQSPKYLFRKEGQNVTLSCEQNLNHDAMYWYRQDPGQGLRLIYYSQIVNDFQKGDIAEGYSVSREKKESFPLTVTSAQKNPTAFYLCASSTHALHFGNGTRLTVT.

CDR3 DNA: TGTGCCACCAGTGACATTGACAGGGAGATATCCAAAAACATTCAGTACTTC. It translates to CATSDIDREISKNIQYF. V and J are TRBV24-1 and TRBJ2-4, with 7 bases matching TRBD1. The CDR3 totals 17 residues. Germline values: CDR1 KGHDR, CDR2 SFDVKD. After removal of 4 bases from V and 2 bases from J, the junction contained 10 bases not matched to a gene.

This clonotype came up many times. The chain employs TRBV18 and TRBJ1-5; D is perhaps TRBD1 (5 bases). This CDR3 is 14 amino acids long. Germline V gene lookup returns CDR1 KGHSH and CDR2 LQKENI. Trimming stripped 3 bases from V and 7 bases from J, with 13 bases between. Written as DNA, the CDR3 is TGTGCCAGCTCACCGGGGGAGAGAGGACAGCCCCAGCATTTT. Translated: CASSPGERGQPQHF.

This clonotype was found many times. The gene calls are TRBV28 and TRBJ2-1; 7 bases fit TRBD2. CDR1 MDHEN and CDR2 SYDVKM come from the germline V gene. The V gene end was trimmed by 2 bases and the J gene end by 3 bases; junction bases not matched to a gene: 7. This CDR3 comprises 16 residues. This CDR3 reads CASSLVGGSGYNEQFF. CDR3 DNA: TGTGCCAGCAGTTTAGTGGGCGGGAGCGGCTACAATGAGCAGTTCTTC. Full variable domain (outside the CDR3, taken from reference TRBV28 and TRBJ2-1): DVKVTQSSRYLVKRTGEKVFLECVQDMDHENMFWYRQDPGLGLRLIYFSYDVKMKEKGDIPEGYSVSREKKERFSLILESASTNQTSMYLCASSLVGGSGYNEQFFGPGTRLTVL.

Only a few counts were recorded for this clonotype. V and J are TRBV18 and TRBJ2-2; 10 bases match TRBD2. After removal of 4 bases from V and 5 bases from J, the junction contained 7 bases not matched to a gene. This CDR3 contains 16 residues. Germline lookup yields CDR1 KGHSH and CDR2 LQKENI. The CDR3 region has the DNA TGTGCCAGCTCACAAGAGACTAGCGGGCTGACCGGGGAGCTGTTTTTT. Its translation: CASSQETSGLTGELFF.

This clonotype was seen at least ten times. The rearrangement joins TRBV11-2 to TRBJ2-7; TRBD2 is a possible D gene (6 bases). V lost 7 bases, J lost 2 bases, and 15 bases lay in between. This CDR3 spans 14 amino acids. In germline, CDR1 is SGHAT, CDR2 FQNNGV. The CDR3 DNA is TGTGCCAGCACCCTGGCGGGGACGCCCTACGAGCAGTACTTC. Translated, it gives CASTLAGTPYEQYF.

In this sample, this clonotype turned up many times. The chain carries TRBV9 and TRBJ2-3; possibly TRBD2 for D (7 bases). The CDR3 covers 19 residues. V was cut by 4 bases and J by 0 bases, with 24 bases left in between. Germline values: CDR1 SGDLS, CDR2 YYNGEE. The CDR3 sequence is CASSHQASSGGPSTDTQYF. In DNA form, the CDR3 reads TGTGCCAGCAGCCACCAGGCCTCCTCGGGGGGCCCTAGCACAGATACGCAGTATTTT.

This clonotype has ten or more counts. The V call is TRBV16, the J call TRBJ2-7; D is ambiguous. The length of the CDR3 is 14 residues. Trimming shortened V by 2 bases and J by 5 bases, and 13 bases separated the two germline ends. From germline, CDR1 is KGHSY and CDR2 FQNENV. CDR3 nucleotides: TGTGCCAGCAGCCAAACCCCTAGTGGGGACGAGCAGTACTTC. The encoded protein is CASSQTPSGDEQYF.